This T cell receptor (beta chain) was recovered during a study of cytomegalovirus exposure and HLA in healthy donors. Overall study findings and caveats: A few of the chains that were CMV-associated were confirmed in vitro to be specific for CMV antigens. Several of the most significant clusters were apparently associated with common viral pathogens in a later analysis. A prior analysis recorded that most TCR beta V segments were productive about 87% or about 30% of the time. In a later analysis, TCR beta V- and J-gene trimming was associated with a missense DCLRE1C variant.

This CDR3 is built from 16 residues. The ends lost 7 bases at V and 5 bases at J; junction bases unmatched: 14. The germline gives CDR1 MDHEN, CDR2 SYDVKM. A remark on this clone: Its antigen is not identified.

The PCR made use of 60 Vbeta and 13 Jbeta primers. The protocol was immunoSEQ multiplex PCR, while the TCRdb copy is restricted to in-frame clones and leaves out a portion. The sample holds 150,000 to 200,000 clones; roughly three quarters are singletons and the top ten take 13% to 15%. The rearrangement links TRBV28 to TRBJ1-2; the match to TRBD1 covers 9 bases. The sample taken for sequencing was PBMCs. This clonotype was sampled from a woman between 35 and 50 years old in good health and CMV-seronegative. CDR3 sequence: CASIPGQGASRYGYTF. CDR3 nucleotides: TGTGCCAGCATCCCGGGACAGGGCGCGAGTAGGTATGGCTACACCTTC.